This entry describes one T cell receptor beta chain. This entry belongs to a study of blood T cell repertoires in COVID-19. Study background: PBMCs, B-cell-depleted T cells, or T cells provided the cDNA or gDNA that made up the material.

Authors' methods: Estimation of nucleated cell counts relied on the amplification of reference gene primers. The assay was immunoSEQ multiplex PCR, and TCRdb's table has in-frame clones only and misses some. D and trimming come from the DNA, and the V and J calls and clone size come from that table. This table holds 30,000 to 40,000 clones, roughly 85% found once. There are 14 residues in the CDR3. From germline, CDR1 is MGHDK and CDR2 SYGVNS. Losses at the gene ends were 1 base for V and 5 bases for J; bases not matched to a gene: 3. This chain connects TRBV25-1 to TRBJ2-3; 7 bases line up with TRBD2. The TCR comes from a human donor in a cohort sampled during active COVID-19. The sequenced sample consisted of peripheral blood. The CDR3 protein is CASSEWVAGDTQYF. CDR3 sequence (DNA): TGTGCCAGCAGTGAATGGGTAGCGGGAGATACGCAGTATTTT.